This TCR beta chain was recorded in a study of T cells in Graves' hyperthyroidism and ophthalmopathy. Study information: Upon initial diagnosis and before any treatment, peripheral blood was collected.

For this clonotype: The antigen is not known.

Amplification yielded TCR beta CDR3 regions, with RNA transcripts as the source. With the HTBI primer set, the TCR CDR3 went through a first round of RT-PCR. Each CDR3 protein is one row after TCRdb ran MiXCR on the multiplex PCR reads. This sample carries hundreds of thousands of distinct CDR3 sequences, roughly a fifth of them seen once, and the ten largest clones take approximately 35%. Study findings and constraints: By a 13 V-J model, ophthalmopathy was set apart from stable hyperthyroidism.

V lost 6 bases to trimming and J lost 6 bases, with 11 bases between them. The CDR3 sequence is 11 residues long. Germline CDR1 DFQATT, CDR2 SNEGSKA (reference sequence). The sequenced sample consisted of blood. The chain combines TRBV20-1 with TRBJ1-1, with D possibly matching TRBD1 (5 bases). The clonotype originates from a man aged 50 to 60 with Graves' ophthalmopathy. CDR3 bases: TGCAGTGCCGCGGGCAGGGCTGAAGCTTTCTTT. It encodes CSAAGRAEAFF.